The 14 T cell receptor beta chains given below trace back to one sample, sequenced in a study of cytomegalovirus exposure and HLA in healthy donors. The PCR employed 60 Vbeta primers together with 13 Jbeta primers. The method was immunoSEQ multiplex PCR; TCRdb's version includes in-frame clones alone and lacks a portion of them. The data show approximately 190,000 clones, roughly 80% seen once. The material sequenced was PBMCs. These receptors were taken from a man in his fifties or sixties in good health and CMV-seronegative.

This chain links TRBV2 with TRBJ2-5; 8 bases match TRBD1. The J call may be mistaken, given a closer DNA end match to TRBJ2-7. Germline V gene sequence: CDR1 SNHLY, CDR2 FYNNEI. The CDR3 has 13 residues. CDR3 sequence reads: CASSGTGLGEQYF. CDR3 coding DNA: TGTGCCAGCAGTGGGACAGGGCTAGGCGAGCAGTACTTC.

This rearrangement joins TRBV5-6 to TRBJ2-5; 10 nucleotides align to TRBD1. The CDR3 runs to 16 residues. V trimming: 0 bases; J trimming: 4 bases; junction bases outside the gene matches: 6. Germline V gene lookup returns CDR1 SGHDT and CDR2 YYEEEE. The CDR3 DNA reads TGTGCCAGCAGCTTGGAGACAGGGGGCGGCCGAGAGACCCAGTACTTC. This codes for CASSLETGGGRETQYF.

The V and J genes are TRBV19 and TRBJ1-1; D not resolved. Germline V gives CDR1 LNHDA, CDR2 SQIVND (reference sequence). CDR3 length equals 13 residues. Trimming removed 5 bases at V and 10 bases at J, with 17 bases between. CDR3 residues: CASSPGGGRGAFF. In DNA form, the CDR3 reads TGTGCCAGTAGTCCCGGCGGAGGGCGGGGAGCTTTCTTT.

This clone was seen only once. The rearrangement joins TRBV4-2 to TRBJ2-6, with D possibly TRBD2 on 5 matching bases. The CDR3 spans 17 residues. Germline V gene sequence: CDR1 LGHNA, CDR2 YNFKEQ. Trimming removed 1 base at V and 0 bases at J, with 10 bases between. The DNA for the CDR3 is TGTGCCAGCAGCCAAGGGACTTTGAGCTCTGGGGCCAACGTCCTGACTTTC. Its protein is CASSQGTLSSGANVLTF.

The chain recombines TRBV6-5 with TRBJ2-1; D might be TRBD1 (5 bases). V lost 5 bases and J 5 bases, leaving 10 bases between the germline ends. The CDR3 has 13 amino acids. Per the germline V gene, CDR1 is MNHEY and CDR2 is SVGAGI. CDR3 DNA sequence: TGTGCCAGCAGTCAGGGTTTGCACAATGAGCAGTTCTTC. Amino acid sequence: CASSQGLHNEQFF.

The chain has TRBV9 and TRBJ2-3, with D perhaps matching TRBD2 (6 bases). The CDR3 spans 15 residues. V lost 0 bases and J lost 2, with 10 bases in between. Germline CDR1 SGDLS, CDR2 YYNGEE. The CDR3 is CASSVEASATDTQYF. For the CDR3, the DNA is TGTGCCAGCAGCGTAGAGGCTAGCGCCACAGATACGCAGTATTTT.

This rearrangement joins TRBV25-1 to TRBJ1-2; the match to TRBD1 covers 8 bases. Germline CDR1 and CDR2: MGHDK and SYGVNS. Unmatched junction bases numbered 11, after V lost 8 bases and J lost 3 bases. The CDR3 is made up of 15 amino acids. CDR3 loop: CASLNRGVMDYGYTF. CDR3 in DNA: TGTGCCAGCCTGAACAGGGGGGTTATGGACTATGGCTACACCTTC.

The chain employs TRBV4-3 and TRBJ1-5; D ambiguous. From germline, CDR1 is LGHNA and CDR2 YSLEER. Trimming removed 1 base at V and 4 bases at J, with 8 bases between. This CDR3 comprises 14 residues. The CDR3 nucleotides are TGCGCCAGCAGCCAAGGGCCTCAAAATCAGCCCCAGCATTTT. It codes for CASSQGPQNQPQHF.

The chain is built from TRBV11-3 and TRBJ1-3, with unresolved D. Looked up from germline, CDR1 is SGHNT and CDR2 is YENEEA. Trimming removed 6 bases from V and 4 bases from J, with 7 bases in between. CDR3 length: 12 residues. Written as DNA, the CDR3 is TGTGCCAGCAGTTCCACAGGAAACACCATATATTTT. The encoded protein is CASSSTGNTIYF. The full variable domain, in which reference TRBV11-3 and TRBJ1-3 provide the parts outside the CDR3, is EAGVVQSPRYKIIEKKQPVAFWCNPISGHNTLYWYLQNLGQGPELLIRYENEEAVDDSQLPKDRFSAERLKGVDSTLKIQPAELGDSAVYLCASSSTGNTIYFGEGSWLTVV.

This clone was counted a few times. This chain uses TRBV6-6 with TRBJ2-7, with TRBD2 matching over 7 bases. The CDR3 loop spans 16 amino acids. Germline trimming cut 4 bases from V and 2 bases from J; bases unmatched to any gene: 11. Germline V gene lookup returns CDR1 MNHNY and CDR2 SVGAGI (reference sequence). The chain's CDR3 is CASSWAPGLPAYEQYF. The DNA for the CDR3 is TGTGCCAGCAGTTGGGCCCCGGGACTACCCGCCTACGAGCAGTACTTC.

In the case of this clone: This sample also contains other DNA sequences that code for the same CDR3. The chain uses TRBV5-4 and TRBJ1-2; D is unclear. The CDR3 spans 13 residues. Between the trimmed V and J ends, which lost 0 bases and 4 bases, there was a span of 7 bases. Per germline, CDR1 SGHNT and CDR2 YYREEE (reference sequence). CDR3 coding DNA: TGTGCCAGCAGCTTGGGAGGCGGCTATGGCTACACCTTC. Amino acids: CASSLGGGYGYTF. Full variable domain (rest looked up from reference TRBV5-4 and TRBJ1-2): ETGVTQSPTHLIKTRGQQVTLRCSSQSGHNTVSWYQQALGQGPQFIFQYYREEENGRGNFPPRFSGLQFPNYSSELNVNALELDDSALYLCASSLGGGYGYTFGSGTRLTVV.

This clone was seen just once. CDR3 nucleotide sequence: TGTGCCAGCAGCTTGCCGGGACAATTCCTAACCCACGAGCAGTACTTC. It yields the protein CASSLPGQFLTHEQYF. The gene calls are TRBV5-6 and TRBJ2-7; the D gene is possibly TRBD1 (6 bases). Germline V gene lookup returns CDR1 SGHDT and CDR2 YYEEEE. The V and J ends lost 1 base and 5 bases respectively, with 19 bases between them. This CDR3 has 16 residues. Full variable domain (missing parts from reference TRBV5-6 and TRBJ2-7): DAGVTQSPTHLIKTRGQQVTLRCSPKSGHDTVSWYQQALGQGPQFIFQYYEEEERQRGNFPDRFSGHQFPNYSSELNVNALLLGDSALYLCASSLPGQFLTHEQYFGPGTRLTVT.

The genes are TRBV29-1 and TRBJ2-7; TRBD1 agrees at 10 bases. The length of the CDR3 is 12 residues. Per germline, CDR1 SQVTM and CDR2 ANQGSEA. Trimming cost V 7 bases and J 4 bases; bases outside gene matches: 4. The CDR3 protein is CSEGQGSYEQYF. The CDR3 DNA sequence: TGCAGCGAGGGACAGGGGAGTTACGAGCAGTACTTC.

The chain carries TRBV7-2 and TRBJ2-7; D not resolved. Trimming removed 2 bases at V and 2 bases at J, with 7 bases between. Germline V gives CDR1 SGHTA, CDR2 FQGNSA. This CDR3 is built from 13 residues. The CDR3 loop reads CASSLQVAYEQYF. As DNA, the CDR3 is TGTGCCAGCAGCTTACAGGTGGCCTACGAGCAGTACTTC.